Described below is a single T cell receptor beta chain sequence and its context. The entry originates in a study of OX40 agonist ivuxolimab in advanced cancers. There are 14 residues in the CDR3. The V gene's germline CDR1 is MNHNY and CDR2 SVGAGI (reference sequence). Trimming stripped 4 bases from V and 5 bases from J, with 12 bases between. Sequencing used immunoSEQ multiplex PCR; TCRdb keeps in-frame clones, though not all of them. The table includes under 65,000 clones, 85% detected once. This sequence joins TRBV6-6 and TRBJ2-1; D gene ambiguous. This TCR derives from an adult with an advanced solid tumor such as melanoma, head and neck, liver or kidney cancer. The source material was CD4+ or CD8+ T cells sorted from blood, sampled in a trial of the OX40 agonist ivuxolimab. The DNA of the CDR3 is TGTGCCAGCAGTTTCGCTGTGGGCGACAATGAGCAGTTCTTC. Its translation: CASSFAVGDNEQFF.